These T cell receptor beta chains were read from a single sample in a study of CD8+ T cells in alopecia areata. Assay used: immunoSEQ multiplex PCR; TCRdb lists only in-frame clones, some missing. Of roughly 250,000 clones in the sample, 65% to 70% are singletons; the top ten hold 0.95% to 1.5%. Sample: CD4+ T cells sorted from blood, taken at week 0. Receptor source: a human donor with alopecia areata. Each CDR3 is given with its conserved first and last residue. D genes are given only for firm matches. The listing skips clone size in some rows; elsewhere it reads once, few, many or a size class.

abundance: .
j_gene: TRBJ1-2
v_gene: TRBV10-3
d_gene: .
CDR3aa: CAISESRDSLRDGYTF
CDR3nt: TGTGCCATCAGTGAGTCCCGAGACTCACTGAGAGATGGCTACACCTTC

abundance: .
j_gene: TRBJ1-5
v_gene: TRBV6-5
d_gene: .
CDR3aa: CASSHDSFNQPQHF
CDR3nt: TGTGCCAGCAGTCATGACAGTTTTAATCAGCCCCAGCATTTT

abundance: once
j_gene: TRBJ1-1
v_gene: TRBV25-1
d_gene: .
CDR3aa: CASRGRGSVTEAFF
CDR3nt: TGTGCCAGCAGGGGAAGGGGTTCGGTCACTGAAGCTTTCTTT

abundance: .
j_gene: TRBJ1-2
v_gene: TRBV7-9
d_gene: TRBD1
CDR3aa: CASTFPGTGEYGYTF
CDR3nt: TGTGCCAGCACCTTTCCGGGGACAGGCGAGTATGGCTACACCTTC

abundance: .
j_gene: TRBJ2-7
v_gene: TRBV29-1
d_gene: .
CDR3aa: CSVEEGGTDEQYF
CDR3nt: TGCAGCGTTGAAGAGGGGGGCACCGACGAGCAGTACTTC

abundance: .
j_gene: TRBJ2-1
v_gene: TRBV19
d_gene: .
CDR3aa: CASRNPLGHNYNEQFF
CDR3nt: TGTGCCAGTAGAAACCCCCTGGGACACAACTACAATGAGCAGTTCTTC

abundance: .
j_gene: TRBJ1-1
v_gene: TRBV9
d_gene: .
CDR3aa: CASSATGTSEAFF
CDR3nt: TGTGCCAGCAGCGCGACCGGGACAAGTGAAGCTTTCTTT

abundance: .
j_gene: TRBJ2-1
v_gene: TRBV15
d_gene: TRBD2
CDR3aa: CATSKIVAGDYEQFF
CDR3nt: TGTGCCACCAGCAAGATTGTAGCGGGGGACTATGAGCAGTTCTTC

abundance: .
j_gene: TRBJ2-3
v_gene: TRBV27
d_gene: TRBD2
CDR3aa: CASSLGGASTDTQYF
CDR3nt: TGTGCCAGCAGTCTCGGGGGGGCAAGCACAGATACGCAGTATTTT

abundance: .
j_gene: TRBJ2-5
v_gene: TRBV13
d_gene: TRBD1
CDR3aa: CASSRRGQGRETQYF
CDR3nt: TGTGCCAGCAGCCGACGAGGACAGGGAAGGGAGACCCAGTACTTC

abundance: few
j_gene: TRBJ2-1
v_gene: TRBV29-1
d_gene: .
CDR3aa: CSASNGDEQFF
CDR3nt: TGCAGCGCTTCCAACGGAGATGAGCAGTTCTTC

abundance: once
j_gene: TRBJ2-5
v_gene: TRBV7-8
d_gene: .
CDR3aa: CASSSLGGTSETQYF
CDR3nt: TGTGCCAGCAGCTCCCTCGGGGGTACGAGTGAGACCCAGTACTTC

abundance: .
j_gene: TRBJ2-7
v_gene: TRBV6-1
d_gene: .
CDR3aa: CASSDRAIGLGQYF
CDR3nt: TGTGCCAGCAGTGACAGGGCTATAGGGCTCGGGCAGTACTTC

abundance: few
j_gene: TRBJ1-6
v_gene: TRBV4-3
d_gene: TRBD1
CDR3aa: CASSQGAGGLSDSPLHF
CDR3nt: TGCGCCAGCAGCCAAGGGGCAGGGGGATTATCGGATTCACCCCTCCACTTT

abundance: .
j_gene: TRBJ2-7
v_gene: TRBV5-4
d_gene: TRBD2
CDR3aa: CASSSTSGVTYEQYF
CDR3nt: TGTGCCAGCAGCTCTACTAGCGGGGTAACCTACGAGCAGTACTTC

abundance: few
j_gene: TRBJ2-5
v_gene: TRBV7-2
d_gene: .
CDR3aa: CASSLQGLETQYF
CDR3nt: TGTGCCAGCAGCCTCCAAGGCCTGGAGACCCAGTACTTC

abundance: .
j_gene: TRBJ1-6
v_gene: TRBV9
d_gene: .
CDR3aa: CASGKVNSPLHF
CDR3nt: TGTGCCAGCGGTAAGGTTAATTCACCCCTCCACTTT

abundance: .
j_gene: TRBJ2-3
v_gene: TRBV6-4
d_gene: .
CDR3aa: CASSDAGGARDTQYF
CDR3nt: TGTGCCAGCAGTGACGCCGGAGGGGCCAGAGATACGCAGTATTTT